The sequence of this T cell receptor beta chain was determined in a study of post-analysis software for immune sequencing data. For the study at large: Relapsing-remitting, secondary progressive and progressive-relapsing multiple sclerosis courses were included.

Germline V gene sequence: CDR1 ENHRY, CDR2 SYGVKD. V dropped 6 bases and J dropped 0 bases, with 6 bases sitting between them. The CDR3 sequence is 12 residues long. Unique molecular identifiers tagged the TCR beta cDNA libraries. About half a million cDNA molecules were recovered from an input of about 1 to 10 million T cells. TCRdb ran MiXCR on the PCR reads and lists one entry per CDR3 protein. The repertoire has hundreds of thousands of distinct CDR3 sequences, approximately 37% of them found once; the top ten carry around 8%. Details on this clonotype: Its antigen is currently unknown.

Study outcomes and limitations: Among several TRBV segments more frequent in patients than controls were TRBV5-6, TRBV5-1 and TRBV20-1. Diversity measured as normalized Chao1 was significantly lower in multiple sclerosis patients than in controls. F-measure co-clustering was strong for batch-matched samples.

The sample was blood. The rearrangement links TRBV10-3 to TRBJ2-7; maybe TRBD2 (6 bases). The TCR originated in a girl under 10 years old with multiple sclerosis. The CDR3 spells CAISGSSYEQYF. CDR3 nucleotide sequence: TGTGCCATCAGCGGGAGCTCCTACGAGCAGTACTTC.